Following are 20 T cell receptor beta chains from one sample sequenced in a study of regulatory T cells in long-lasting Graves disease. Relying on iRepertoire HTBI primers and Arm-PCR of CDR3 regions, the team built TCR beta libraries. TCRdb reprocessed the multiplex PCR reads with MiXCR, giving one entry per CDR3 protein. The repertoire has about 530,000 distinct CDR3 sequences, roughly a sixth of them found once; the top ten carry just under 25%. Described time point: newly diagnosed GD, antithyroid drugs for less than 3 months. Isolated PBMC RNA provided the starting material for the TCR library. This sample was shared with a second study, whose subject was T cells in Graves' hyperthyroidism and ophthalmopathy.

The source material was peripheral blood mononuclear cells (PBMCs), sampled at new diagnosis, from a patient treated with antithyroid drugs. The origin of the receptors is a woman aged 40 to 65 with Graves disease.

This clonotype was observed a handful of times. The chain employs TRBV30 and TRBJ1-2; D unresolved. Trimming took 0 bases from V and 7 from J, leaving 6 bases between them. The V gene's germline CDR1 is GTSNPN and CDR2 SVGIG (reference sequence). The CDR3 consists of 11 residues. The CDR3 region has the DNA TGTGCCTGGAGTGTAGATCGTGGCTACACCTTC. This encodes CAWSVDRGYTF.

At least ten counts were recorded for this clonotype. This chain joins TRBV6-1 and TRBJ1-1; D is perhaps TRBD1 (6 bases). This CDR3 comprises 14 residues. Trimming left V 7 bases short and J 3 bases short, with 15 bases between. CDR1 and CDR2 from the germline V gene are MNHNS and SASEGT. The CDR3 protein is CASTPGGRYTEAFF. In DNA, the CDR3 is TGTGCCAGCACACCGGGGGGCAGGTACACTGAAGCTTTCTTT.

This clonotype was observed many times. This chain links TRBV11-2 with TRBJ2-3; D unresolved. Germline V gene lookup returns CDR1 SGHAT and CDR2 FQNNGV. The CDR3 covers 15 residues. With 1 base removed from V and 7 bases from J, the gap between germline ends came to 15 bases. The CDR3 nucleotides read TGTGCCAGCAGCTTAGGCGCCAAGCCCTATAATACGCAGTATTTT. Its translation: CASSLGAKPYNTQYF. The full variable domain, rest sourced from reference TRBV11-2 and TRBJ2-3, is EAGVAQSPRYKIIEKRQSVAFWCNPISGHATLYWYQQILGQGPKLLIQFQNNGVVDDSQLPKDRFSAERLKGVDSTLKIQPAKLEDSAVYLCASSLGAKPYNTQYFGPGTRLTVL.

The chain uses TRBV18 and TRBJ2-4; TRBD1 agrees at 8 bases. Germline V gene lookup returns CDR1 KGHSH and CDR2 LQKENI. The CDR3 runs 13 residues. Trimming cost V 3 bases and J 8 bases; bases outside gene matches: 3. The CDR3 DNA follows: TGTGCCAGCTCACCGCAACAGGGGGACATTCAGTACTTC. This translates into CASSPQQGDIQYF.

This clonotype was counted between two and nine times. The chain employs TRBV10-3 and TRBJ2-2, with 10 positions matching TRBD1. Germline values: CDR1 ENHRY, CDR2 SYGVKD. The CDR3 runs to 17 residues. With V trimmed by 11 bases and J by 2 bases, 14 bases remained unmatched. The CDR3 coding sequence is TGTGCCTACTCCCGGGACAGGGGTGTATACAACACCGGGGAGCTGTTTTTT. Residues: CAYSRDRGVYNTGELFF.

This clonotype was found a few times. The chain recombines TRBV12-5 with TRBJ2-7; D is unclear. Germline CDR1 is LGHNT and CDR2 is FRNRAP. The CDR3 sequence is 14 residues long. Deletions cut 2 bases from V and 4 bases from J, with 12 bases between. The CDR3 coding sequence is TGTGCTAGTGGTTTGTCCGTACAGAATTACGAGCAGTACTTC. It codes for CASGLSVQNYEQYF.

V gene TRBV28 combines with J gene TRBJ2-7; unclear D gene. Germline V CDR1 and CDR2: MDHEN, SYDVKM. V lost 6 bases and J 4 bases, leaving 16 bases between the germline ends. The CDR3 is made up of 14 amino acids. Here the CDR3 reads CASRRDGGKYEQYF. The CDR3 nucleotides read TGTGCCAGCAGACGAGATGGCGGAAAGTACGAGCAGTACTTC.

This clonotype is a singleton in its sample. One junction end disagrees with the germline gene, perhaps due to a read error. This chain uses TRBV5-1 with TRBJ1-4; D not certain. The CDR3 spans 14 residues. The germline gives CDR1 SGHRS, CDR2 YFSETQ. The CDR3 loop reads CASHTGGTNEELFF. CDR3 DNA: TGCGCCAGCCATACGGGAGGAACTAATGAAGAACTGTTTTTT.

This chain connects TRBV30 to TRBJ2-7; no definite D call. The germline CDR1 and CDR2 sequences are GTSNPN and SVGIG (reference sequence). Deletions cut 3 bases from V and 4 bases from J, with 13 bases between. The CDR3 runs 13 residues. The CDR3 loop is CAWRRLNRYEQYF. CDR3 in DNA: TGTGCCTGGAGGCGTCTGAATCGGTACGAGCAGTACTTC.

This clonotype was counted a few times. The rearrangement links TRBV6-1 to TRBJ1-3, with TRBD1 matching 7 bases. CDR1 is MNHNS and CDR2 is SASEGT in the germline V gene. Trimming at V came to 6 bases and at J to 3 bases, leaving 11 bases not matched to a gene. The CDR3 sequence is 16 residues long. Here the CDR3 reads CASRLSTGTFGNTIYF. The CDR3 region has the DNA TGTGCCAGCAGGCTTTCGACAGGGACCTTTGGAAACACCATATATTTT.

This clonotype appeared a few times. The V gene is TRBV6-1, the J gene TRBJ1-2, with D possibly being TRBD1 (6 bases). The CDR3 has 14 residues. CDR1 and CDR2 from the germline V gene are MNHNS and SASEGT. V was trimmed by 6 bases and J by 8 bases, leaving 19 bases between them. CDR3 amino acids: CASRTSPGVNGYTF. CDR3 bases: TGTGCCAGCAGAACCTCGCCAGGGGTCAACGGCTACACCTTC.

There are many counts of this clonotype. The V gene is TRBV5-6, the J gene TRBJ1-2; possibly TRBD1 for D (5 bases). CDR1 and CDR2 from the germline V gene are SGHDT and YYEEEE. V lost 0 bases and J lost 6, with 12 bases in between. This CDR3 is 14 amino acids long. The CDR3 DNA reads as TGTGCCAGCAGCTTGGAGCAGGGAGGGCATGGCTACACCTTC. This codes for CASSLEQGGHGYTF. Full variable domain (remainder filled in from reference TRBV5-6 and TRBJ1-2): DAGVTQSPTHLIKTRGQQVTLRCSPKSGHDTVSWYQQALGQGPQFIFQYYEEEERQRGNFPDRFSGHQFPNYSSELNVNALLLGDSALYLCASSLEQGGHGYTFGSGTRLTVV.

The rearrangement links TRBV6-1 to TRBJ2-2; a possible D gene is TRBD1 (5 bases). This CDR3 has 13 amino acids. Germline values: CDR1 MNHNS, CDR2 SASEGT. V gave up 7 bases and J gave up 4 bases, with 10 bases separating them. CDR3 protein: CASNPQGTGELFF. For the CDR3, the DNA is TGTGCCAGCAATCCCCAGGGCACCGGGGAGCTGTTTTTT.

The chain couples TRBV7-9 to TRBJ1-1, with 12 nucleotides matching TRBD1. Germline lookup yields CDR1 SEHNR and CDR2 FQNEAQ (reference sequence). J gave up 1 base and V 4 bases, and 10 bases lay outside the gene matches. This CDR3 has 18 residues. CDR3: CASSSGQGARRTNTEAFF. The CDR3 DNA is TGTGCCAGCAGCTCGGGACAGGGGGCGCGACGGACGAACACTGAAGCTTTCTTT.

This clonotype has just a few counts. V is TRBV29-1 and J is TRBJ2-7; TRBD2 is a possible D gene (5 bases). This CDR3 region has 11 residues. CDR1 is SQVTM, CDR2 ANQGSEA, per germline. Between the trimmed V and J ends, which lost 1 base and 4 bases, there was a span of 5 bases. The CDR3 DNA follows: TGCAGCGTTGAAGCGGGATACGAGCAGTACTTC. It is translated as CSVEAGYEQYF.

This clonotype was counted at least ten times. The chain joins TRBV28 to TRBJ1-5; 7 bases line up with TRBD1. Germline CDR1 is MDHEN and CDR2 is SYDVKM. CDR3 length equals 16 residues. V lost 7 bases, J lost 3 bases, and 12 bases stayed unmatched. In nucleotides, the CDR3 is TGTGCCAGCACTCTAGTAAGGGGACAGCACAATCAGCCCCAGCATTTT. Its protein is CASTLVRGQHNQPQHF.

This clonotype was seen a few times. The chain carries TRBV18 and TRBJ1-6; D may be TRBD1 (5 bases). The CDR3 loop spans 15 amino acids. Germline V gene data show CDR1 as KGHSH and CDR2 as LQKENI. The V gene lost 3 bases and the J gene lost 12 bases, with 18 bases spanning the gap. CDR3 nucleotide sequence: TGTGCCAGCTCACCGCCCACAGGTACAGGAAGACCCCTCCACTTT. It yields the protein CASSPPTGTGRPLHF.

This clonotype was seen repeatedly, ten times or more. The genes are TRBV5-6 and TRBJ2-3; TRBD2 agrees at 9 bases. The germline V gene has CDR1 SGHDT and CDR2 YYEEEE. V gave up 2 bases and J gave up 0 bases; unmatched junction bases: 7. The CDR3 consists of 17 residues. For the CDR3, the DNA is TGTGCCAGCAGCTTTAGACTAGCGGCCCCTAGCACAGATACGCAGTATTTT. Translation gives CASSFRLAAPSTDTQYF.

The chain links TRBV6-1 to TRBJ1-4; D not resolved. V was pared by 9 bases and J by 4 bases, with 12 bases between. This CDR3 comprises 13 residues. Per germline, CDR1 MNHNS and CDR2 SASEGT. In nucleotides, the CDR3 is TGTGCCAGTGGAGACACCAATAATGAAAAACTGTTTTTT. Amino acids: CASGDTNNEKLFF.

This clonotype was observed many times. J is TRBJ2-3 and V is TRBV7-2; tentative D call: TRBD2 (5 bases). V was shortened by 0 bases and J by 6 bases, with 16 bases between the two germline ends. CDR1 and CDR2 (germline): SGHTA, FQGNSA. This CDR3 contains 16 residues. CDR3 in amino acids: CASSLARRWTGDTQYF. CDR3 in DNA: TGTGCCAGCAGCTTAGCGCGGCGGTGGACTGGCGATACGCAGTATTTT.